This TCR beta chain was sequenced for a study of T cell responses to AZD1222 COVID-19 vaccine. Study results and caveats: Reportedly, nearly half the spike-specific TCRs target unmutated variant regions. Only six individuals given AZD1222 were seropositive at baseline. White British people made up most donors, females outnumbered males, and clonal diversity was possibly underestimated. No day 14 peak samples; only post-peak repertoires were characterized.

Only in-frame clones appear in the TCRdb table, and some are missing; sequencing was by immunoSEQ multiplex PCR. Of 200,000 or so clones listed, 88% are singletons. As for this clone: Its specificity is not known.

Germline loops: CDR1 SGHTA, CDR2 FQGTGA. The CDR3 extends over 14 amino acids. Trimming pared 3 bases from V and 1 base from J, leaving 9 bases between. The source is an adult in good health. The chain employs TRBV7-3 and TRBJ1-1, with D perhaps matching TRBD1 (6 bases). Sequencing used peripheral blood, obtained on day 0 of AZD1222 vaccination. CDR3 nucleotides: TGTGCCAGCAGCTTCGGGGGGGCGAACACTGAAGCTTTCTTT. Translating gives CASSFGGANTEAFF.